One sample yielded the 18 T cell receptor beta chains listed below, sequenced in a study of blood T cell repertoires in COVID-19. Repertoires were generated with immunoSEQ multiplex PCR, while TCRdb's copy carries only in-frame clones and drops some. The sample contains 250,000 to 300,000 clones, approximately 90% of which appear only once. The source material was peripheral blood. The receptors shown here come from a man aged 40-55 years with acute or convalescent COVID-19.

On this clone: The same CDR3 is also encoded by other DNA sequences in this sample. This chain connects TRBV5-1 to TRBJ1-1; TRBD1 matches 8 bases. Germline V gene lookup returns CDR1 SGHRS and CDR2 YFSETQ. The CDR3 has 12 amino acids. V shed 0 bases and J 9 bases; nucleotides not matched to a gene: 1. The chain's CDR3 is CASSLGQGKAFF. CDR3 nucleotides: TGCGCCAGCAGCTTGGGACAGGGGAAAGCTTTCTTT.

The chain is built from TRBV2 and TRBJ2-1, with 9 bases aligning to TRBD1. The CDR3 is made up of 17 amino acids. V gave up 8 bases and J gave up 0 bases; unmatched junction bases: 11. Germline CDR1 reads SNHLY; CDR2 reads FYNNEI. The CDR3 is CASWLGTGPISYNEQFF. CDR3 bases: TGTGCCAGCTGGCTAGGGACAGGGCCTATCTCCTACAATGAGCAGTTCTTC.

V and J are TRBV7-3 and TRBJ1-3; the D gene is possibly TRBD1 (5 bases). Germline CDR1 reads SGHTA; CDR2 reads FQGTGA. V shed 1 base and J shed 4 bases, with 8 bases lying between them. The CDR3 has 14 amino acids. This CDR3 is CASSLSGAGNTIYF. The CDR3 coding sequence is TGTGCCAGCAGCTTAAGCGGGGCAGGAAACACCATATATTTT.

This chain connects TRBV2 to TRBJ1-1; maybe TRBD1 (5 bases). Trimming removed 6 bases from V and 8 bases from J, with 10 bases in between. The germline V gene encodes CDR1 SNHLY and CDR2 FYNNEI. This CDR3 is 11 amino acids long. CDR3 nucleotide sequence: TGTGCCAGCAGCAGGGTTGCCGAAGCTTTCTTT. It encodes CASSRVAEAFF.

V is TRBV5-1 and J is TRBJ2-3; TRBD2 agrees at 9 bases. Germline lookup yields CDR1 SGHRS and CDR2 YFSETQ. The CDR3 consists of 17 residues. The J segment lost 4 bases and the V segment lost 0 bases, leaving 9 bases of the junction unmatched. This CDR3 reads CASSLAVGGGASDTQYF. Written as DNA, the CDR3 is TGCGCCAGCAGCTTGGCTGTGGGCGGGGGGGCCTCAGATACGCAGTATTTT.

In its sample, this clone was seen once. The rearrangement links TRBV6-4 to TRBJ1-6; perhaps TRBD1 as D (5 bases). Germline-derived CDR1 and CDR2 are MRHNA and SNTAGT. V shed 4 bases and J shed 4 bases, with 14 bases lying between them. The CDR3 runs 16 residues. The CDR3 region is CASSAWGGVYNSPLHF. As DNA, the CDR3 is TGTGCCAGCAGTGCTTGGGGGGGAGTTTATAATTCACCCCTCCACTTT.

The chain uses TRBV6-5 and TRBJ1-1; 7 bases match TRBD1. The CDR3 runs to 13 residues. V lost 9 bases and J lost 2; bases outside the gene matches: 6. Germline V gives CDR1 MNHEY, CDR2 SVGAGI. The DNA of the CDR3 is TGTGCCAGTCGGAGACAGGGCAACACTGAAGCTTTCTTT. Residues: CASRRQGNTEAFF.

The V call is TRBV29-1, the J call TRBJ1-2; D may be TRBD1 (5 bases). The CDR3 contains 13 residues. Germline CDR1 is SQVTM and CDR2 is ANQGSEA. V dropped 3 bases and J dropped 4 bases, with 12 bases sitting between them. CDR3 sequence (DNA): TGCAGCGTTGAGGGTCAGGGAGGCTATGGCTACACCTTC. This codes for CSVEGQGGYGYTF.

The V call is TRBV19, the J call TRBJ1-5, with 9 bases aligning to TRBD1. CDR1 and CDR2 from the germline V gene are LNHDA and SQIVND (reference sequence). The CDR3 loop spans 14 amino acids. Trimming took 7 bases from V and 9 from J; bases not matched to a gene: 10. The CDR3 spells CASTSGTGYVPQHF. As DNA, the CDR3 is TGTGCCAGTACTTCCGGGACAGGGTATGTGCCCCAGCATTTT.

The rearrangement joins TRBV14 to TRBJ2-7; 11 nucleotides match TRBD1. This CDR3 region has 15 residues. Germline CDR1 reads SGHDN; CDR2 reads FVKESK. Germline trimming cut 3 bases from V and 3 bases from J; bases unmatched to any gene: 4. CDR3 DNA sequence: TGTGCCAGCAGCCACATCGGGACAGGGGGCTACGAGCAGTACTTC. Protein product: CASSHIGTGGYEQYF.

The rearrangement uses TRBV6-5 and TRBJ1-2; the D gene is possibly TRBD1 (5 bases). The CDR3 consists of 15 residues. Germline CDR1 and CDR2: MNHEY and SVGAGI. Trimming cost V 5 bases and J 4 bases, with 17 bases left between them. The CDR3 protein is CASSNPRTGGYGYTF. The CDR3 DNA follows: TGTGCCAGCAGTAACCCCAGGACCGGGGGCTATGGCTACACCTTC.

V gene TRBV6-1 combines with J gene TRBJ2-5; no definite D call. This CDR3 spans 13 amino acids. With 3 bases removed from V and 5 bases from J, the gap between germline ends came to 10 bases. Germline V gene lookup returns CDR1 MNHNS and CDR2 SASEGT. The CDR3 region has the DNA TGTGCCAGCAGTGAGGGCAGTCGGGAGACCCAGTACTTC. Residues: CASSEGSRETQYF.

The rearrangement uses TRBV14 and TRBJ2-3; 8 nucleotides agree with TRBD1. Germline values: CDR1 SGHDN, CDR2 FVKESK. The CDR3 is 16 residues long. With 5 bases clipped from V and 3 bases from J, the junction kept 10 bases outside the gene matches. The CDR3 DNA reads TGTGCCAGCAGCAACTCTCGGGACAGGCCAACAGATACGCAGTATTTT. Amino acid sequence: CASSNSRDRPTDTQYF.

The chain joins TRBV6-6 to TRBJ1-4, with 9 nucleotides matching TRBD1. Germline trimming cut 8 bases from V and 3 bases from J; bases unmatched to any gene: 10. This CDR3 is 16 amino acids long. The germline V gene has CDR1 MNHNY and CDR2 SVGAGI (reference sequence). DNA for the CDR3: TGTGCCAGCGGGGACCCGGGACAGGGAGCTAATGAAAAACTGTTTTTT. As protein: CASGDPGQGANEKLFF.

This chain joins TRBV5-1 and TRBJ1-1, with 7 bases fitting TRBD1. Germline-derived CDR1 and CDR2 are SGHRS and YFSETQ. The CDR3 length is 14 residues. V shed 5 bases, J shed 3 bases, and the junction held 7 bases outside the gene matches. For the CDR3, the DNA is TGCGCCAGCAGTCAGGGGGGCACCCACACTGAAGCTTTCTTT. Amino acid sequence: CASSQGGTHTEAFF.

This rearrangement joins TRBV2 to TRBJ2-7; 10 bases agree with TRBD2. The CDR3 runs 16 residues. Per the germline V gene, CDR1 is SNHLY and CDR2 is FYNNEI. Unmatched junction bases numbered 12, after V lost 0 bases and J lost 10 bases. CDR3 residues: CASSEALSRTSGPQYF. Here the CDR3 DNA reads TGTGCCAGCAGTGAAGCTCTGTCTAGGACTAGCGGACCACAGTACTTC.

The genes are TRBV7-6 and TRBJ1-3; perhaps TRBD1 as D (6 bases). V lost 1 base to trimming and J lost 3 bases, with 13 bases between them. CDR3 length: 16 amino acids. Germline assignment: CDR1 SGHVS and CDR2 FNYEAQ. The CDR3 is CASSLGSGVHGNTIYF. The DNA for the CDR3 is TGTGCCAGCAGCTTAGGGTCAGGGGTGCATGGAAACACCATATATTTT. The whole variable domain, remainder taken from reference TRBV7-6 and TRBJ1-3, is GAGVSQSPRYKVTKRGQDVALRCDPISGHVSLYWYRQALGQGPEFLTYFNYEAQQDKSGLPNDRFSAERPEGSISTLTIQRTEQRDSAMYRCASSLGSGVHGNTIYFGEGSWLTVV.

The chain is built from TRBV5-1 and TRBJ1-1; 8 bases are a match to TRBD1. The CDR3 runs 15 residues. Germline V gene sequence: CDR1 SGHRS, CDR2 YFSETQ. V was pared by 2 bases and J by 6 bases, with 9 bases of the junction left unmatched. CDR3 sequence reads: CASSLRTGPPPEAFF. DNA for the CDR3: TGCGCCAGCAGCTTAAGGACAGGGCCCCCGCCTGAAGCTTTCTTT.